The 21 T cell receptor beta chains reported below all come from one sample, sequenced in a study of blood T cells in healthy people across ages. A J-beta primer mix and a sample-barcoded 5' primer were used in a second PCR of roughly 6 to 12 cycles. Each CDR3 protein is one row after TCRdb ran MiXCR on the 5' RACE reads. The sample lists about 1 million distinct CDR3 sequences, roughly 45% occurring once. Sample: blood. Source of these receptors: a woman in her sixties in good health.

The genes are TRBV2 and TRBJ1-5; 9 bases align to TRBD1. V shed 6 bases, J shed 3 bases, and the junction held 9 bases outside the gene matches. CDR1 is SNHLY, CDR2 FYNNEI, per germline. The CDR3 spans 16 residues. The CDR3 reads CASRFQTGGFNQPQHF. In DNA, the CDR3 is TGTGCCAGCAGGTTCCAGACAGGGGGATTCAATCAGCCCCAGCATTTT. Full variable domain (missing parts from reference TRBV2 and TRBJ1-5): EPEVTQTPSHQVTQMGQEVILRCVPISNHLYFYWYRQILGQKVEFLVSFYNNEISEKSEIFDDQFSVERPDGSNFTLKIRSTKLEDSAMYFCASRFQTGGFNQPQHFGDGTRLSIL.

The DNA for the CDR3 is TGTGCCAGCAGTTTACATGCAGGGGCTCCTCACAATGAGCAGTTCTTC. Translation gives CASSLHAGAPHNEQFF. The gene calls are TRBV28 and TRBJ2-1; D possibly corresponds to TRBD1 (6 bases). Germline CDR1 is MDHEN and CDR2 is SYDVKM. The CDR3 covers 16 residues. Trimming pared 2 bases from V and 5 bases from J, leaving 16 bases between. The complete variable domain, with remaining parts taken from reference TRBV28 and TRBJ2-1, reads DVKVTQSSRYLVKRTGEKVFLECVQDMDHENMFWYRQDPGLGLRLIYFSYDVKMKEKGDIPEGYSVSREKKERFSLILESASTNQTSMYLCASSLHAGAPHNEQFFGPGTRLTVL.

This chain connects TRBV28 to TRBJ2-6; D unclear. This CDR3 is built from 17 residues. Germline CDR1 MDHEN, CDR2 SYDVKM. V was shortened by 3 bases and J by 2 bases, with 14 bases between the two germline ends. The CDR3 protein is CASSFIGLAAGANVLTF. The CDR3 nucleotides read TGTGCCAGCAGTTTTATCGGGCTCGCGGCTGGGGCCAACGTCCTGACTTTC.

This clonotype appeared a few times. The V and J genes are TRBV14 and TRBJ2-5; D unclear. The CDR3 is 15 amino acids. V shed 1 base and J shed 2 bases, with 11 bases lying between them. Per the germline V gene, CDR1 is SGHDN and CDR2 is FVKESK. The CDR3 bases are TGTGCCAGCAGCCAAGGAACCCGGAGTCAAGAGACCCAGTACTTC. Translated: CASSQGTRSQETQYF. The full variable domain, completed using reference TRBV14 and TRBJ2-5, is EAGVTQFPSHSVIEKGQTVTLRCDPISGHDNLYWYRRVMGKEIKFLLHFVKESKQDESGMPNNRFLAERTGGTYSTLKVQPAELEDSGVYFCASSQGTRSQETQYFGPGTRLLVL.

This clonotype was seen more than once but under ten times. The CDR3: CASSEVFGANQPQHF. The CDR3 region has the DNA TGCGCCAGCAGCGAGGTGTTCGGGGCCAATCAGCCCCAGCATTTT. The gene calls are TRBV5-1 and TRBJ1-5; weak D call: TRBD1 (5 bases). Trimming took off 4 bases at V and 3 bases at J, with 14 bases between the two ends. Germline V gene lookup returns CDR1 SGHRS and CDR2 YFSETQ. The CDR3 covers 15 residues.

The rearrangement joins TRBV20-1 to TRBJ2-4, with a weak D call TRBD1 (7 bases). CDR1 DFQATT and CDR2 SNEGSKA come from the germline V gene (reference sequence). V was pared by 4 bases and J by 12 bases, with 16 bases between. The CDR3 spans 12 residues. Here the CDR3 DNA reads TGCAGTGCTAACCCCAGGGGGGACAGTCAGTACTTC. This translates into CSANPRGDSQYF.

The rearrangement joins TRBV4-1 to TRBJ2-5, with 8 bases that match TRBD2. Trimming took 0 bases from V and 11 from J; bases not matched to a gene: 17. Germline lookup yields CDR1 MGHRA and CDR2 YSYEKL. This CDR3 is built from 17 residues. DNA for the CDR3: TGCGCCAGCAGCCAAGACCGCGCCCCGCGGGAGGTTTATGAGCAGTACTTC. It codes for CASSQDRAPREVYEQYF.

V and J are TRBV11-1 and TRBJ2-1; 7 bases fit TRBD1. Per the germline V gene, CDR1 is SGHAT and CDR2 is FQDESV (reference sequence). The CDR3 covers 15 residues. V lost 5 bases, J lost 5 bases, and 9 bases stayed unmatched. This CDR3 reads CASSRGETGNNEQFF. The CDR3 coding sequence is TGTGCCAGCAGCCGTGGGGAGACAGGGAACAATGAGCAGTTCTTC.

V and J are TRBV3-1 and TRBJ1-1, with D unclear. The V and J ends lost 0 bases and 0 bases respectively, with 8 bases between them. The CDR3 loop spans 15 amino acids. In germline, CDR1 is LGHDT, CDR2 YNNKEL (reference sequence). The CDR3 nucleotides are TGTGCCAGCAGCCAAGATAATCCCGTGAACACTGAAGCTTTCTTT. It yields the protein CASSQDNPVNTEAFF.

The chain recombines TRBV12-3 or TRBV12-4 with TRBJ2-1, with 7 bases fitting TRBD1. The CDR3 extends over 14 amino acids. V gave up 6 bases and J gave up 5 bases; unmatched junction bases: 7. CDR3 amino acids: CASSFGQVHNEQFF. CDR3 DNA sequence: TGTGCCAGCAGCTTTGGACAGGTTCACAATGAGCAGTTCTTC.

The chain joins TRBV20-1 to TRBJ1-1; TRBD1 matches at 7 bases. The CDR3 has 16 amino acids. Germline values: CDR1 DFQATT, CDR2 SNEGSKA (reference sequence). The CDR3 sequence: CSALTAGGRMNTEAFF. Here the CDR3 DNA reads TGCAGCGCCTTAACCGCAGGGGGTAGGATGAACACTGAAGCTTTCTTT.

This clonotype turned up a few times. The chain is built from TRBV7-9 and TRBJ2-7; 7 positions match TRBD2. CDR3 size: 13 residues. Germline CDR1 reads SEHNR; CDR2 reads FQNEAQ (reference sequence). V was pared by 2 bases and J by 5 bases, with 3 bases of the junction left unmatched. The CDR3 coding sequence is TGTGCCAGCAGCTTATCTCTAGCGGACGAGCAGTACTTC. Residues: CASSLSLADEQYF.

This clonotype was observed a few times. V and J are TRBV5-6 and TRBJ1-1, with a weak D call TRBD1 (5 bases). V lost 4 bases to trimming and J lost 0 bases, with 13 bases between them. The CDR3 contains 15 residues. Germline-derived CDR1 and CDR2 are SGHDT and YYEEEE. The chain's CDR3 is CASSTGGRMNTEAFF. For the CDR3, the DNA is TGTGCCAGCAGCACGGGGGGACGGATGAACACTGAAGCTTTCTTT.

This chain connects TRBV5-1 to TRBJ1-4; TRBD1 might be the D (6 bases). From germline, CDR1 is SGHRS and CDR2 YFSETQ. The CDR3 is 13 residues long. V shed 4 bases and J shed 9 bases, with 13 bases lying between them. The CDR3 sequence: CASSPAGGQKLFF. Here the CDR3 DNA reads TGCGCCAGCAGCCCGGCGGGGGGGCAAAAACTGTTTTTT.

This clonotype was seen more than once but under ten times. The CDR3 region has the DNA TGTGCCAGCAGCCAAGACGGGTTAGCGGGAAGCACAGATACGCAGTATTTT. This gives the protein CASSQDGLAGSTDTQYF. V is TRBV3-1 and J is TRBJ2-3, with 8 bases matching TRBD2. The CDR3 is 17 residues long. Germline CDR1 and CDR2: LGHDT and YNNKEL (reference sequence). V lost 0 bases to trimming and J lost 0 bases; unmatched junction nucleotides: 5.

This clonotype was found a few times. The chain employs TRBV20-1 and TRBJ2-4; 14 bases align to TRBD2. The CDR3 sequence is 17 residues long. V trimming: 3 bases; J trimming: 0 bases; junction bases outside the gene matches: 4. Germline assignment: CDR1 DFQATT and CDR2 SNEGSKA (reference sequence). This CDR3 is CSARGLAGVRAKNIQYF. CDR3 bases: TGCAGTGCTAGGGGACTAGCGGGAGTTCGAGCCAAAAACATTCAGTACTTC.

CDR3 sequence reads: CASSQLGGGTDTQYF. The CDR3 bases are TGTGCCAGCAGCCAACTTGGCGGCGGCACAGATACGCAGTATTTT. This chain uses TRBV3-1 with TRBJ2-3; D uncertain. Looked up from germline, CDR1 is LGHDT and CDR2 is YNNKEL (reference sequence). The CDR3 is made up of 15 amino acids. V lost 2 bases and J 1 base, leaving 10 bases between the germline ends.

This clonotype was seen many times. The gene calls are TRBV10-2 and TRBJ2-7, with D possibly matching TRBD2 (5 bases). This CDR3 is built from 14 residues. Between the trimmed V and J ends, which lost 5 bases and 3 bases, there was a span of 14 bases. Germline-derived CDR1 and CDR2 are WSHSY and SAAADI. CDR3 nucleotides: TGCGCCAGCAGTTACGGACTGAAGGGCTACGAGCAGTACTTC. As protein: CASSYGLKGYEQYF.

The chain joins TRBV10-3 to TRBJ2-6, with D perhaps TRBD1 (6 bases). V was pared by 4 bases and J by 0 bases, with 10 bases between. The CDR3 sequence is 16 residues long. CDR1 is ENHRY and CDR2 is SYGVKD in the germline V gene. Here the CDR3 DNA reads TGTGCCATCAGTGCCTGGGGGCCCTCTGGGGCCAACGTCCTGACTTTC. It is translated as CAISAWGPSGANVLTF.

This chain connects TRBV4-2 to TRBJ2-1; TRBD2 aligns across 9 bases. CDR3 length: 15 amino acids. The V and J ends lost 1 base and 12 bases, in that order; junction bases with no gene match: 10. Germline V gives CDR1 LGHNA, CDR2 YNFKEQ. CDR3 residues: CASSQVVAGDSGQFF. The CDR3 DNA reads as TGTGCCAGCAGCCAAGTAGTAGCGGGAGATAGTGGGCAGTTCTTC.

This clonotype was detected many times. The CDR3 DNA reads TGCAGTGCTAGAGGCGGACAGTTTCATACCCAAGAGACCCAGTACTTC. Translating gives CSARGGQFHTQETQYF. The rearrangement links TRBV20-1 to TRBJ2-5; perhaps TRBD1 as D (6 bases). The CDR3 has 16 residues. CDR1 and CDR2 from the germline V gene are DFQATT and SNEGSKA (reference sequence). V lost 1 base and J 1 base, leaving 16 bases between the germline ends.